Listed here are 18 T cell receptor beta chains from one sample, sequenced in a study of blood T cell repertoires in COVID-19. Sequenced by immunoSEQ multiplex PCR; TCRdb stores in-frame clones only, minus some. The table lists about 81,000 clones, approximately 78% of them singletons. Source material: peripheral blood. These receptors were taken from a human donor in a cohort sampled during active COVID-19.

This clone occurred once. The rearrangement joins TRBV2 to TRBJ2-7; 9 bases align to TRBD2. Per the germline V gene, CDR1 is SNHLY and CDR2 is FYNNEI. Trimming cost V 2 bases and J 2 bases; bases outside gene matches: 4. The CDR3 has 15 residues. The CDR3 DNA follows: TGTGCCAGCAGTGAACCTAGCGGGGAACCCTACGAGCAGTACTTC. Its protein is CASSEPSGEPYEQYF. The full variable domain, rest sourced from reference TRBV2 and TRBJ2-7, is EPEVTQTPSHQVTQMGQEVILRCVPISNHLYFYWYRQILGQKVEFLVSFYNNEISEKSEIFDDQFSVERPDGSNFTLKIRSTKLEDSAMYFCASSEPSGEPYEQYFGPGTRLTVT.

The V call is TRBV11-2, the J call TRBJ1-2, with 12 positions matching TRBD1. The CDR3 runs to 16 residues. The germline gives CDR1 SGHAT, CDR2 FQNNGV. V was clipped by 5 bases and J by 5 bases; unmatched bases: 9. CDR3 sequence reads: CASSPPGQGAWYGYTF. CDR3 in DNA: TGTGCCAGCAGCCCGCCGGGACAGGGGGCGTGGTATGGCTACACCTTC.

The chain carries TRBV2 and TRBJ1-2, with D maybe TRBD1 (5 bases). The CDR3 covers 14 residues. Trimming removed 6 bases at V and 0 bases at J, with 11 bases between. In germline, CDR1 is SNHLY, CDR2 FYNNEI. This CDR3 reads CASRVDSTNYGYTF. CDR3 bases: TGTGCCAGCAGGGTCGACAGTACTAACTATGGCTACACCTTC.

V is TRBV5-6 and J is TRBJ1-5, with D perhaps TRBD1 (5 bases). The CDR3 extends over 14 amino acids. Per the germline V gene, CDR1 is SGHDT and CDR2 is YYEEEE. Trimming stripped 0 bases from V and 4 bases from J, with 8 bases between. The CDR3 region has the DNA TGTGCCAGCAGCTTGGATGGGGGGAATCAGCCCCAGCATTTT. This gives the protein CASSLDGGNQPQHF.

This clone was observed once. The V and J genes are TRBV7-9 and TRBJ2-3, with TRBD2 as a possible D gene (5 bases). Trimming removed 5 bases at V and 4 bases at J, with 10 bases between. The CDR3 totals 13 residues. Germline V gene data show CDR1 as SEHNR and CDR2 as FQNEAQ (reference sequence). CDR3 region: CASSPTSSDTQYF. CDR3 coding DNA: TGTGCCAGCAGCCCCACTAGTTCAGATACGCAGTATTTT.

This chain joins TRBV5-8 and TRBJ1-1; possibly TRBD1 for D (6 bases). The CDR3 has 13 residues. V dropped 0 bases and J dropped 8 bases, with 11 bases sitting between them. Germline V gene sequence: CDR1 SGHTS, CDR2 YDEGEE. Written as DNA, the CDR3 is TGTGCCAGCAGCTTGGACAGGGTGAAGGAAGCTTTCTTT. This encodes CASSLDRVKEAFF. Full variable domain (missing parts from reference TRBV5-8 and TRBJ1-1): EAGVTQSPTHLIKTRGQQATLRCSPISGHTSVYWYQQALGLGLQFLLWYDEGEERNRGNFPPRFSGRQFPNYSSELNVNALELEDSALYLCASSLDRVKEAFFGQGTRLTVV.

The chain is built from TRBV5-1 and TRBJ1-5, with TRBD1 as a possible D gene (5 bases). V dropped 3 bases and J dropped 9 bases, with 7 bases sitting between them. Germline V gene sequence: CDR1 SGHRS, CDR2 YFSETQ. This CDR3 has 11 amino acids. The chain's CDR3 is CASSWGGPQHF. As DNA, the CDR3 is TGCGCCAGCAGCTGGGGGGGGCCCCAGCATTTT.

This clone was observed once. V usage is TRBV5-1 and J usage is TRBJ2-7; the D gene is possibly TRBD2 (6 bases). The germline gives CDR1 SGHRS, CDR2 YFSETQ. This CDR3 contains 16 residues. Trimming took off 3 bases at V and 4 bases at J, with 20 bases between the two ends. The CDR3 sequence: CASSWGSTGEGYEQYF. CDR3 DNA: TGCGCCAGCAGCTGGGGGTCAACGGGGGAAGGATACGAGCAGTACTTC.

This clone was seen a single time. The chain recombines TRBV5-6 with TRBJ1-5; the D gene is possibly TRBD1 (5 bases). The germline V gene encodes CDR1 SGHDT and CDR2 YYEEEE. This CDR3 comprises 14 residues. V was cut by 4 bases and J by 4 bases, with 12 bases left in between. Here the CDR3 reads CASSRRGGNQPQHF. The CDR3 region has the DNA TGTGCCAGCAGCCGACGGGGGGGAAATCAGCCCCAGCATTTT.

This chain uses TRBV29-1 with TRBJ1-3; possible D gene TRBD1, 5 bases. The germline CDR1 and CDR2 sequences are SQVTM and ANQGSEA. This CDR3 spans 13 amino acids. V lost 3 bases to trimming and J lost 0 bases, with 6 bases between them. CDR3 DNA sequence: TGCAGCGTTGAGGGGGGCTCTGGAAACACCATATATTTT. Protein sequence: CSVEGGSGNTIYF.

The chain couples TRBV18 to TRBJ2-4; the D gene is possibly TRBD2 (6 bases). Trimming cost V 3 bases and J 3 bases, with 9 bases left between them. The CDR3 is made up of 14 amino acids. CDR1 and CDR2 (germline): KGHSH, LQKENI. The CDR3 nucleotides read TGTGCCAGCTCACCGGGAGGAGGCAAAAACATTCAGTACTTC. Amino acid sequence: CASSPGGGKNIQYF.

The rearrangement links TRBV30 to TRBJ2-7; 9 bases are a match to TRBD1. CDR3 length: 14 residues. Germline CDR1 reads GTSNPN; CDR2 reads SVGIG (reference sequence). V lost 5 bases and J lost 2; bases outside the gene matches: 7. CDR3: CAWGLGTGPYEQYF. CDR3 bases: TGTGCCTGGGGGCTAGGGACAGGGCCCTACGAGCAGTACTTC.

The genes are TRBV6-1 and TRBJ2-1, with D perhaps TRBD1 (5 bases). CDR1 is MNHNS, CDR2 SASEGT, per germline. The CDR3 is made up of 16 amino acids. V was pared by 3 bases and J by 7 bases, with 19 bases between. CDR3 nucleotides: TGTGCCAGCAGTGAGCCTGAGGCAGGGATCAAAAATGAGCAGTTCTTC. Amino acid sequence: CASSEPEAGIKNEQFF.

This chain connects TRBV7-2 to TRBJ2-5, with 8 bases aligning to TRBD2. From germline, CDR1 is SGHTA and CDR2 FQGNSA. This CDR3 comprises 16 residues. The V and J ends lost 2 bases and 4 bases, in that order; junction bases with no gene match: 9. CDR3 sequence reads: CASSLIGGAESETQYF. DNA for the CDR3: TGTGCCAGCAGCTTAATCGGGGGGGCCGAGTCAGAGACCCAGTACTTC.

The J gene is TRBJ2-3, the V gene TRBV7-8; 13 bases agree with TRBD2. The CDR3 runs to 18 residues. CDR1 SGHVS and CDR2 FQNEAQ come from the germline V gene. V trimming: 4 bases; J trimming: 0 bases; junction bases outside the gene matches: 7. This chain's CDR3 is CASSYGLAGAASTDTQYF. CDR3 in DNA: TGTGCCAGCAGCTACGGACTAGCGGGGGCCGCTAGCACAGATACGCAGTATTTT.

V gene TRBV14 combines with J gene TRBJ2-2, with D possibly matching TRBD1 (6 bases). The CDR3 length is 15 residues. V was trimmed by 1 base and J by 4 bases, leaving 10 bases between them. CDR1 SGHDN and CDR2 FVKESK come from the germline V gene. CDR3 sequence reads: CASSQVQGPTGELFF. The CDR3 DNA sequence: TGTGCCAGCAGCCAAGTCCAGGGGCCCACCGGGGAGCTGTTTTTT.

V gene TRBV11-2 combines with J gene TRBJ2-7, with a tentative D call TRBD1 (5 bases). The CDR3 is 15 amino acids. The germline V gene has CDR1 SGHAT and CDR2 FQNNGV. V shed 0 bases and J shed 2 bases, with 11 bases lying between them. CDR3 nucleotides: TGTGCCAGCAGCTTAGATCGTTCAGGGACCTACGAGCAGTACTTC. It translates to CASSLDRSGTYEQYF.

V usage is TRBV3-1 (or the pseudogene TRBV3-2) and J usage is TRBJ2-7; D perhaps matches TRBD1 (6 bases). The CDR3 loop spans 15 amino acids. In germline, CDR1 is LGHDT, CDR2 YNNKEL (reference sequence). V was shortened by 4 bases and J by 1 base, with 14 bases between the two germline ends. This chain's CDR3 is CASSRTQGISYEQYF. CDR3 bases: TGTGCCAGCAGCCGCACCCAGGGGATATCCTACGAGCAGTACTTC.